Each of the 14 T cell receptor beta chains below was sequenced from the same sample in a study of cytomegalovirus exposure and HLA in healthy donors. The table came from immunoSEQ multiplex PCR; TCRdb's copy has only in-frame clones and leaves some out. The sample contains some 150,000 clones, roughly 89% of which appear only once. Sequencing was carried out using PBMCs. These TCRs come from a woman between 18 and 30 years old in good health and CMV-seropositive.

The V gene is TRBV11-2, the J gene TRBJ2-1; D uncertain. Deletions cut 5 bases from V and 7 bases from J, with 9 bases between. CDR3 length: 12 amino acids. Germline V CDR1 and CDR2: SGHAT, FQNNGV. The CDR3 DNA follows: TGTGCCAGCAGCGTCCGCGGAAATGAGCAGTTCTTC. It codes for CASSVRGNEQFF.

The count of this clone is one. This rearrangement joins TRBV19 to TRBJ2-2; D is perhaps TRBD2 (5 bases). V shed 8 bases and J shed 1 base, with 11 bases lying between them. From germline, CDR1 is LNHDA and CDR2 SQIVND (reference sequence). This CDR3 has 14 residues. CDR3 loop: CASRPGMNTGELFF. CDR3 coding DNA: TGTGCCAGTCGTCCGGGGATGAACACCGGGGAGCTGTTTTTT.

The V gene is TRBV29-1, the J gene TRBJ1-3, with D possibly TRBD1 on 6 matching bases. The CDR3 runs 13 residues. V was cut by 6 bases and J by 8 bases, with 17 bases left in between. Germline values: CDR1 SQVTM, CDR2 ANQGSEA. The CDR3 bases are TGCAGCGTAAGACAGGCCCCGGCGGACACCATATATTTT. This sequence encodes CSVRQAPADTIYF.

This chain links TRBV30 with TRBJ1-1; 7 bases line up with TRBD1. There are 15 residues in the CDR3. Unmatched junction bases numbered 17, after V lost 3 bases and J lost 10 bases. CDR1 is GTSNPN and CDR2 is SVGIG in the germline V gene (reference sequence). The CDR3 protein is CAWRAQGTGPKGAFF. CDR3 DNA sequence: TGTGCCTGGAGGGCACAGGGGACGGGCCCCAAGGGAGCTTTCTTT. The full variable domain, its missing parts supplied by reference TRBV30 and TRBJ1-1, is SQTIHQWPATLVQPVGSPLSLECTVEGTSNPNLYWYRQAAGRGLQLLFYSVGIGQISSEVPQNLSASRPQDRQFILSSKKLLLSDSGFYLCAWRAQGTGPKGAFFGQGTRLTVV.

The chain employs TRBV28 and TRBJ2-5; 9 bases are a match to TRBD2. Germline lookup yields CDR1 MDHEN and CDR2 SYDVKM. The junction had 17 bases not matched to a gene; V was cut back by 4 bases and J by 5 bases. There are 18 residues in the CDR3. The CDR3 sequence is CASSSFWREGPPGETQYF. CDR3 DNA sequence: TGTGCCAGCAGTTCTTTTTGGCGGGAGGGCCCTCCGGGTGAGACCCAGTACTTC.

The rearrangement uses TRBV2 and TRBJ1-4, with D maybe TRBD1 (6 bases). CDR3 length: 15 residues. Germline V CDR1 and CDR2: SNHLY, FYNNEI. Trimming shortened V by 2 bases and J by 7 bases, and 14 bases separated the two germline ends. CDR3 coding DNA: TGTGCCAGCAGTGAATGGGGCGGACAGACTGAAAAACTGTTTTTT. Protein: CASSEWGGQTEKLFF. Looking up the rest from reference TRBV2 and TRBJ1-4 gives the full variable domain: EPEVTQTPSHQVTQMGQEVILRCVPISNHLYFYWYRQILGQKVEFLVSFYNNEISEKSEIFDDQFSVERPDGSNFTLKIRSTKLEDSAMYFCASSEWGGQTEKLFFGSGTQLSVL.

This chain links TRBV11-2 with TRBJ2-1; tentative D call: TRBD2 (5 bases). The length of the CDR3 is 14 residues. Trimming left V 10 bases short and J 5 bases short, with 18 bases between. Germline V gene lookup returns CDR1 SGHAT and CDR2 FQNNGV. The CDR3 reads CAIQLVYSNNEQFF. DNA of the CDR3: TGTGCCATCCAACTAGTTTATAGCAACAATGAGCAGTTCTTC. Complete variable domain (other parts from reference TRBV11-2 and TRBJ2-1): EAGVAQSPRYKIIEKRQSVAFWCNPISGHATLYWYQQILGQGPKLLIQFQNNGVVDDSQLPKDRFSAERLKGVDSTLKIQPAKLEDSAVYLCAIQLVYSNNEQFFGPGTRLTVL.

V and J are TRBV7-7 and TRBJ2-2; D is unclear. Trimming pared 4 bases from V and 5 bases from J, leaving 8 bases between. The CDR3 consists of 13 residues. Germline V gene data show CDR1 as SSHAT and CDR2 as FNYEAQ (reference sequence). The chain's CDR3 is CASSSVETGELFF. CDR3 in DNA: TGTGCCAGCAGCTCTGTAGAGACCGGGGAGCTGTTTTTT.

CDR3 DNA: TGTGCCAGCAGCCAAGTAGGCGGCAACTCCTACGAGCAGTACTTC. It codes for CASSQVGGNSYEQYF. The chain recombines TRBV4-2 with TRBJ2-7, with D hard to call. The germline gives CDR1 LGHNA, CDR2 YNFKEQ. The V and J ends lost 1 base and 0 bases respectively, with 10 bases between them. The CDR3 sequence is 15 residues long.

The genes are TRBV2 and TRBJ1-5; tentatively, D is TRBD1 (6 bases). The V end was cut by 4 bases, the J end by 2 bases, with 12 bases between. Per the germline V gene, CDR1 is SNHLY and CDR2 is FYNNEI. This CDR3 has 15 amino acids. For the CDR3, the DNA is TGTGCCAGCAGTGGCGGCAGGGGAGGCAATCAGCCCCAGCATTTT. This gives the protein CASSGGRGGNQPQHF.

V usage is TRBV29-1 and J usage is TRBJ2-3; possible D gene TRBD2, 6 bases. Looked up from germline, CDR1 is SQVTM and CDR2 is ANQGSEA. The CDR3 is 16 amino acids. With 4 bases removed from V and 0 bases from J, the gap between germline ends came to 17 bases. The CDR3 region is CSVVASDLYSTDTQYF. The CDR3, as DNA: TGCAGCGTTGTGGCTAGCGACCTTTATAGCACAGATACGCAGTATTTT.

The chain combines TRBV5-6 with TRBJ2-1; TRBD1 aligns across 10 bases. Per the germline V gene, CDR1 is SGHDT and CDR2 is YYEEEE. J was trimmed by 3 bases and V by 1 base; bases with no gene match: 4. The CDR3 sequence is 16 residues long. Written as DNA, the CDR3 is TGTGCCAGCAGCTTGTACAGGACAGGGGGCTACAATGAGCAGTTCTTC. Its protein is CASSLYRTGGYNEQFF.

This rearrangement joins TRBV18 to TRBJ1-1, with D possibly matching TRBD1 (6 bases). Trimming shortened V by 0 bases and J by 1 base, and 6 bases separated the two germline ends. The length of the CDR3 is 14 residues. Germline CDR1 reads KGHSH; CDR2 reads LQKENI. The CDR3 region has the DNA TGTGCCAGCTCACCACCGACAGGGAACACTGAAGCTTTCTTT. This encodes CASSPPTGNTEAFF.

The chain has TRBV11-3 and TRBJ2-2; 13 bases fit TRBD2. CDR3 size: 18 residues. Germline CDR1 SGHNT, CDR2 YENEEA. J was trimmed by 2 bases and V by 4 bases; bases with no gene match: 7. CDR3 DNA: TGTGCCAGCAGCTCCCGACTAGCGGGGGGATCTAACACCGGGGAGCTGTTTTTT. It specifies CASSSRLAGGSNTGELFF.